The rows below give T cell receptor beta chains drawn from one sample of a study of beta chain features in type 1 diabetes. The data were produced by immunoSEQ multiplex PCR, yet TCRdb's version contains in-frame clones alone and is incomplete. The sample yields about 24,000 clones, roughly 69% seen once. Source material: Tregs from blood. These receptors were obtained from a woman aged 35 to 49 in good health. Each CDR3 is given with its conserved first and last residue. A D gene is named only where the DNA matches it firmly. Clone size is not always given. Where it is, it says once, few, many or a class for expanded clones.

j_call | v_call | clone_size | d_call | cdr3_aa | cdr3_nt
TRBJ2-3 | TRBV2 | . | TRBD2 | CASSMVGGITDTQYF | TGTGCCAGCAGTATGGTGGGGGGGATCACAGATACGCAGTATTTT
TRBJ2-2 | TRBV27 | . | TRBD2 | CASSLNQRGANTGELFF | TGTGCCAGCAGTTTGAACCAGCGGGGGGCGAACACCGGGGAGCTGTTTTTT
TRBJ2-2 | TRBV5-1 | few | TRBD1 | CASSSQGARLSGELFF | TGCGCCAGCAGCTCACAGGGGGCAAGGCTATCCGGGGAGCTGTTTTTT
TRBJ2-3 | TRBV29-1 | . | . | CSPRGTDTQYF | TGCAGCCCCCGGGGGACGGATACGCAGTATTTT
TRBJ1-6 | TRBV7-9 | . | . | CASSPFGGFGDSPLHF | TGTGCCAGCAGCCCTTTTGGGGGGTTTGGGGATTCACCCCTCCACTTT
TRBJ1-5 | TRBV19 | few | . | CASSILGQPGNQPQHF | TGTGCCAGTAGTATTCTAGGACAGCCTGGCAATCAGCCCCAGCATTTT
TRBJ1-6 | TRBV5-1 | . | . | CASSSTGFGYNSPLHF | TGCGCCAGCAGTTCAACAGGGTTCGGCTATAATTCACCCCTCCACTTT
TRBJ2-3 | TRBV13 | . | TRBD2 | CASSLMVAGGTTDTQYF | TGTGCCAGCAGCTTAATGGTAGCGGGGGGCACCACAGATACGCAGTATTTT
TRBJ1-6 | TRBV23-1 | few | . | CASSQWGSNSPLHF | TGCGCCAGCAGTCAATGGGGCTCTAATTCACCCCTCCACTTT
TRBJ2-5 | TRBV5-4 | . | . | CASSWRGGVGQETQYF | TGTGCCAGCAGCTGGAGAGGCGGGGTGGGTCAAGAGACCCAGTACTTC
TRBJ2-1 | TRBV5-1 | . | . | CASSWMIPPGNEQFF | TGCGCCAGCAGCTGGATGATCCCCCCGGGGAATGAGCAGTTCTTC
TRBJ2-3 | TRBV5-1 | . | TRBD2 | CASSGPASGVGDTQYF | TGCGCCAGCAGTGGTCCGGCTAGCGGGGTGGGAGATACGCAGTATTTT